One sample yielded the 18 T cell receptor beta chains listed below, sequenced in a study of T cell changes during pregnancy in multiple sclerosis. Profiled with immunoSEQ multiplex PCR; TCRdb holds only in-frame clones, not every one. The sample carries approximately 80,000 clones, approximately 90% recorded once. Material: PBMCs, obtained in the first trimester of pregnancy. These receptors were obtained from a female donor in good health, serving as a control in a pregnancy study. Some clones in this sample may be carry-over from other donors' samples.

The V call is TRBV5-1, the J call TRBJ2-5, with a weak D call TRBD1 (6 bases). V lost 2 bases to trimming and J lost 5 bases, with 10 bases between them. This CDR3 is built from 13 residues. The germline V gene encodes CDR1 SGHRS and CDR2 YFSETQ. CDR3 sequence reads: CASSLQGEETQYF. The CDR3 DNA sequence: TGCGCCAGCAGCTTACAGGGCGAGGAGACCCAGTACTTC.

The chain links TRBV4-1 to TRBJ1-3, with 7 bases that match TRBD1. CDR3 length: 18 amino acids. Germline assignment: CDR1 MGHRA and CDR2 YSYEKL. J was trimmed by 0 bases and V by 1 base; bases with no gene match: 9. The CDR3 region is CASSQVLQGSNSGNTIYF. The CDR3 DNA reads TGCGCCAGCAGCCAAGTGCTACAGGGGTCTAACTCTGGAAACACCATATATTTT.

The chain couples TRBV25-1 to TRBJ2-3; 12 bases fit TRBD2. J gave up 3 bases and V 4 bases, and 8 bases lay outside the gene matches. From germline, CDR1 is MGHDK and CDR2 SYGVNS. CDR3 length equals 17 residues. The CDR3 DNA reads TGTGCCAGCAGTGGCTCTTGGACTAGCGGGATAACAGATACGCAGTATTTT. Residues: CASSGSWTSGITDTQYF. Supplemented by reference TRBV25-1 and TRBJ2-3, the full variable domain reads EADIYQTPRYLVIGTGKKITLECSQTMGHDKMYWYQQDPGMELHLIHYSYGVNSTEKGDLSSESTVSRIRTEHFPLTLESARPSHTSQYLCASSGSWTSGITDTQYFGPGTRLTVL.

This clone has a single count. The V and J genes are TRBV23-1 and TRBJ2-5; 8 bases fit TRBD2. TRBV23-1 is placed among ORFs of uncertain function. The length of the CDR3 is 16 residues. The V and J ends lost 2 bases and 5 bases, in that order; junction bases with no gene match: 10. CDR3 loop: CASSQITSGSCETQYF. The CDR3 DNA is TGCGCCAGCAGTCAAATCACCAGCGGGAGTTGTGAGACCCAGTACTTC.

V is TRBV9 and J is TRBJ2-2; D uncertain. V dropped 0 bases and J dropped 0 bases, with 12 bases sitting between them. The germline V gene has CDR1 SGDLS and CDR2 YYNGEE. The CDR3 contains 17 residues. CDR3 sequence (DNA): TGTGCCAGCAGCGTAGCTTCACGGTCCGCGAACACCGGGGAGCTGTTTTTT. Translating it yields CASSVASRSANTGELFF.

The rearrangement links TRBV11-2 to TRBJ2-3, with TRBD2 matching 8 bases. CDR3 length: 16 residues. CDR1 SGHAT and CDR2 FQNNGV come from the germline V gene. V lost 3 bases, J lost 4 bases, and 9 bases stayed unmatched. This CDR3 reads CASSFRSGAGADTQYF. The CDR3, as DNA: TGTGCCAGCAGCTTCCGTAGCGGGGCGGGGGCAGATACGCAGTATTTT.

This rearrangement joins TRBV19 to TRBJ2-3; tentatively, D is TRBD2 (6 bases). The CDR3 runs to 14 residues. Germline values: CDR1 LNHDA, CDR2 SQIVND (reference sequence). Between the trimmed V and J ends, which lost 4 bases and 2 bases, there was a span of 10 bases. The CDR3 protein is CASSSGETTDTQYF. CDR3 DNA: TGTGCCAGTAGTAGCGGGGAGACCACAGATACGCAGTATTTT.

CDR3 region: CASSSTGSGANVLTF. CDR3 bases: TGTGCCAGCAGCTCGACAGGGTCTGGGGCCAACGTCCTGACTTTC. This chain connects TRBV5-8 to TRBJ2-6; 7 positions agree with TRBD1. Germline CDR1 SGHTS, CDR2 YDEGEE. The CDR3 is 15 residues long. Trimming removed 3 bases from V and 1 base from J; junction bases left unmatched: 1.

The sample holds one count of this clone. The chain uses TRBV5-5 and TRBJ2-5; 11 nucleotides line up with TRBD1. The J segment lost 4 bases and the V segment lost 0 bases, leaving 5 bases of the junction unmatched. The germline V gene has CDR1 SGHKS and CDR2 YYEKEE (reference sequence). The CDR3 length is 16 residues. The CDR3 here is CASSLGGTGGGETQYF. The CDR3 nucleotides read TGTGCCAGCAGCTTGGGAGGGACAGGGGGAGGAGAGACCCAGTACTTC.

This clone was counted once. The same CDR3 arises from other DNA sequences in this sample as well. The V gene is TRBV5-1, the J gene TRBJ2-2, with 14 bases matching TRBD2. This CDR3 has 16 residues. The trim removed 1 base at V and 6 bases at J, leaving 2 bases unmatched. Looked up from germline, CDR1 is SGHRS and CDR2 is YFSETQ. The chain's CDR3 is CASSLPGLAGAGELFF. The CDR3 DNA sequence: TGCGCCAGCAGCTTGCCGGGACTAGCGGGGGCCGGGGAGCTGTTTTTT.

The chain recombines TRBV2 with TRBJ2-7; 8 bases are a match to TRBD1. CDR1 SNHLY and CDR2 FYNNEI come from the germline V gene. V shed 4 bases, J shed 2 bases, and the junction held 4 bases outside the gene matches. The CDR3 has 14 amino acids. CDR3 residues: CASSADRGAYEQYF. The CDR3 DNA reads TGTGCCAGCAGTGCCGACAGGGGCGCCTACGAGCAGTACTTC. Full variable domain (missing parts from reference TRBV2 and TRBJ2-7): EPEVTQTPSHQVTQMGQEVILRCVPISNHLYFYWYRQILGQKVEFLVSFYNNEISEKSEIFDDQFSVERPDGSNFTLKIRSTKLEDSAMYFCASSADRGAYEQYFGPGTRLTVT.

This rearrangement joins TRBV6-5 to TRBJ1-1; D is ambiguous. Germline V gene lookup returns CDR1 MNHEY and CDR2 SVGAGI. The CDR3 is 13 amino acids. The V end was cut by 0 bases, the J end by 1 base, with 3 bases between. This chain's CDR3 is CASSYSQNTEAFF. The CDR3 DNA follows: TGTGCCAGCAGTTACTCCCAGAACACTGAAGCTTTCTTT.

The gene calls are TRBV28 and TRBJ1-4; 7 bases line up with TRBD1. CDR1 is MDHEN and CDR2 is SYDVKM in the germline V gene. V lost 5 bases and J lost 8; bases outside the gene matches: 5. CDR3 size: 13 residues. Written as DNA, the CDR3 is TGTGCCAGCAGTCACAGGGGTAGGGAAAAACTGTTTTTT. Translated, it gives CASSHRGREKLFF.

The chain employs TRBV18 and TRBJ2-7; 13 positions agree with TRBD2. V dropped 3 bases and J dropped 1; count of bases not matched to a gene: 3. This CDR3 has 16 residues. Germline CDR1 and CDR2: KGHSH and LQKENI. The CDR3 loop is CASSPPGLAGSYEQYF. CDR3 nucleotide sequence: TGTGCCAGCTCACCGCCGGGACTAGCGGGGTCCTACGAGCAGTACTTC.

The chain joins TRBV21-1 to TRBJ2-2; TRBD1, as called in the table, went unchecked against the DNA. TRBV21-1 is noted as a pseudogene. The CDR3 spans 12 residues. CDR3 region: CATHRHAGELFF. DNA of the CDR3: TGTGCCACCCATAGACATGCCGGGGAGCTGTTTTTT.

CDR3: CASTRTGVSYGYTF. The DNA for the CDR3 is TGTGCCAGCACTCGGACAGGGGTGAGCTATGGCTACACCTTC. The rearrangement joins TRBV2 to TRBJ1-2; the match to TRBD1 covers 9 bases. The CDR3 spans 14 residues. CDR1 SNHLY and CDR2 FYNNEI come from the germline V gene. With 7 bases clipped from V and 4 bases from J, the junction kept 7 bases outside the gene matches.

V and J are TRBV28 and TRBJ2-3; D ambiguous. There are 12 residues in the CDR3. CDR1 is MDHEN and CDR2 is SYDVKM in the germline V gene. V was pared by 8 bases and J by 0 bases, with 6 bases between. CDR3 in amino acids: CASGVSTDTQYF. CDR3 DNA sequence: TGTGCCAGCGGAGTTAGCACAGATACGCAGTATTTT. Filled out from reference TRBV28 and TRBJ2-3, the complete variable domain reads DVKVTQSSRYLVKRTGEKVFLECVQDMDHENMFWYRQDPGLGLRLIYFSYDVKMKEKGDIPEGYSVSREKKERFSLILESASTNQTSMYLCASGVSTDTQYFGPGTRLTVL.

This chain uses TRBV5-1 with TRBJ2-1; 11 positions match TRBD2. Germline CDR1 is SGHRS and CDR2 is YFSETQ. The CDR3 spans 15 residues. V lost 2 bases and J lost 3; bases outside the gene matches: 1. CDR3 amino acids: CASSFGLAGYNEQFF. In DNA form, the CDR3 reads TGCGCCAGCAGCTTCGGACTAGCGGGCTACAATGAGCAGTTCTTC.